This entry describes one TCR beta chain. Its antigen remains unknown. These data belong to a study of OX40 agonist ivuxolimab in advanced cancers. Points from the study as a whole: The mean number of expanded clones was higher in CD8+ T cells than in CD4+.

The germline CDR1 and CDR2 sequences are MNHEY and SMNVEV (reference sequence). The CDR3 totals 15 residues. With V trimmed by 5 bases and J by 0 bases, 5 bases remained unmatched. Assay: immunoSEQ multiplex PCR; the TCRdb copy retains only in-frame clones and omits some. The table has under 30,000 clones, 92% seen once. Any history of autoimmune disease or systemic immunosuppression disqualified patients. The source of this sequence is an adult with an advanced solid tumor such as melanoma, head and neck, liver or kidney cancer. The V call is TRBV27, the J call TRBJ1-1; 8 positions agree with TRBD1. The sample in question was CD4+ or CD8+ T cells sorted from blood, obtained in a trial of the OX40 agonist ivuxolimab. Written as DNA, the CDR3 is TGTGCCAGCAGTAGGACAGGGTCGTTGAACACTGAAGCTTTCTTT. Its translation: CASSRTGSLNTEAFF.